The clone carrying this TCR beta chain was counted only a few times. Its antigen remains unknown. The data are from a study of a mutant IDH1 vaccine in newly diagnosed glioma. Findings and caveats of the study: Induction of immune responses by the vaccine occurred in 93.3% of patients. Whatever changes occurred in top peripheral T cell clonotypes seemed unrelated to pseudoprogression.

Some clones are missing from TCRdb's copy, which holds only in-frame ones; the method was immunoSEQ multiplex PCR. Of 45,000 to 65,000 clones listed, almost 65% were seen once; the top ten hold about 5%. CDR1 is SQVTM and CDR2 is ANQGSEA in the germline V gene. The V end lost 8 bases, the J end lost 0 bases, and 17 bases lay between the germline ends. The length of the CDR3 is 15 residues. Specified time point: week 47, end of study. Topical imiquimod was applied with each vaccine dose, which held 300 ug of mutant IDH1 20-mer peptide. In weeks 1, 3, 5, 7, 11, 15, 19 and 23, patients were immunized, eight times in all.

This clonotype was sampled from a man aged 35-49 years with glioma. Some clones in this sample may be carry-over from other donors' samples. This chain joins TRBV29-1 and TRBJ2-4; D possibly corresponds to TRBD1 (6 bases). Sample: peripheral blood mononuclear cells (PBMCs), taken from a glioma patient whose treatment included an IDH1 peptide vaccine. DNA for the CDR3: TGCAGCTTCCGGGAACAGGGCCTAGCCAAAAACATTCAGTACTTC. Translation: CSFREQGLAKNIQYF.